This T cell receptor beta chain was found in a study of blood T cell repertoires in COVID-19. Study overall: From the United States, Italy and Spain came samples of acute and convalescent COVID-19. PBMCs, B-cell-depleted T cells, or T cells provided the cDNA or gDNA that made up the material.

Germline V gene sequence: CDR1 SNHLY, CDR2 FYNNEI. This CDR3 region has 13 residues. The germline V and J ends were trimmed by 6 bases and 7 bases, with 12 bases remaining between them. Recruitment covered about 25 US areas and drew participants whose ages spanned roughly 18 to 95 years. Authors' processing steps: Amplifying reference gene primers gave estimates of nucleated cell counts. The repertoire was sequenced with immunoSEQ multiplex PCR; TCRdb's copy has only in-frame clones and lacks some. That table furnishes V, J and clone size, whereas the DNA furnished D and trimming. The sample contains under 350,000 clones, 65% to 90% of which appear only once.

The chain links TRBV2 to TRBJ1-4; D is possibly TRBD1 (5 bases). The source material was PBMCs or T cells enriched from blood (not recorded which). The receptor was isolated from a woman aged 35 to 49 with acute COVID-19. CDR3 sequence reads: CASRGGVSEKLFF. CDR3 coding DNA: TGTGCCAGCAGGGGGGGGGTATCTGAAAAACTGTTTTTT.